Sequencing of this TCR beta chain was carried out in a study of blood T cell repertoires in COVID-19. Study background: Samples came from the United States, Italy and Spain, spanning acute and convalescent COVID-19. The cDNA or gDNA used as material had been derived from T cells, B-cell-depleted T cells, or PBMCs.

In the original workflow: Reference gene primer amplification gave nucleated cell count estimates. Here immunoSEQ multiplex PCR was the method, and the copy in TCRdb shows in-frame clones only, minus some. V, J and clone size reflect that table, while D and trimming were determined from the DNA. The sample contains around 200,000 clones, around 85% of which appear only once. Sequencing input: peripheral blood. The receptor comes from a man aged 65 to 85 with active or convalescent COVID-19.

The CDR3 bases are TGCGCCAGCAGCTTAAGGACAGGGGATTTCACCGGGGAGCTGTTTTTT. Protein sequence: CASSLRTGDFTGELFF. The chain is built from TRBV5-1 and TRBJ2-2, with 9 bases aligning to TRBD1. The CDR3 is made up of 16 amino acids. Trimming cost V 2 bases and J 4 bases; bases outside gene matches: 6. Germline assignment: CDR1 SGHRS and CDR2 YFSETQ.